Sequencing of this T cell receptor (beta chain) was carried out in a study of tumor-infiltrating lymphocytes in primary liver carcinoma. As to this clonotype: Its cognate antigen is unknown. This may be a read error: a much more frequent sequence differs by one nucleotide.

Study-level findings and limits: Compared with blood, tumor repertoires held significantly more in their top 250 clones.

The input was 400 to 500 ng total RNA; TCR beta cDNA was made from it with a constant-region primer. What produced the TCR beta libraries was three nested multiplex PCR rounds using slightly modified ARM-PCR. A C-beta reverse primer was combined with TRBV1-TRBV30 forward primers in the first two PCR rounds, and each round had 10 cycles. One entry per CDR3 protein, called by TCRdb with MiXCR from the multiplex PCR reads. This table holds about 200,000 distinct CDR3 sequences, 85% found once. Trimming left V 10 bases short and J 1 base short, with 14 bases between. The CDR3 is 14 residues long. From germline, CDR1 is LNHDA and CDR2 SQIVND (reference sequence). Between about 18 and 33 mg of unsorted bulk tissue served as the source from which RNA and DNA were co-extracted.

J is TRBJ1-5 and V is TRBV19, with D possibly being TRBD1 (5 bases). The sample was tumor tissue from primary liver carcinoma. This TCR came from a man aged 35 to 55 with primary liver carcinoma and hepatitis B virus infection. CDR3 region: CATGSTVSNQPQHF. The CDR3 nucleotides read TGTGCCACCGGTTCGACAGTGAGCAATCAGCCCCAGCATTTT.